The sequence of this T cell receptor (beta chain) was determined in a study of CD8 T cells in ankylosing spondylitis. Whole-study results and caveats: Typical of ankylosing spondylitis blood, it appeared, was a TCR beta motif of seven to nine highly homologous variants. From matched ankylosing spondylitis synovial fluid, disease-linked clones were reportedly recovered at significantly enriched levels.

The junction had 9 bases not matched to a gene; V was cut back by 11 bases and J by 0 bases. From germline, CDR1 is SEHNR and CDR2 FQNEAQ (reference sequence). The CDR3 contains 15 residues. Molecular-barcoded quantitative 5'-RACE produced these TCR beta libraries. TCRdb ran MiXCR on the 5' RACE reads and lists one entry per CDR3 protein. The top ten clones hold around 3% of a sample with fewer than 250,000 distinct CDR3 sequences, roughly a tenth of them seen once. This clonotype was seen repeatedly, ten times or more. Its antigen is unknown. The chain employs TRBV7-9 and TRBJ2-7; 11 positions agree with TRBD2. Sample: blood, either unsorted or a sorted T cell fraction (not recorded which). The TCR originated in a male donor with ankylosing spondylitis or in good health (not recorded which). The CDR3 protein is CASTYGTSGSYEQYF. The CDR3 DNA is TGTGCCTCGACCTACGGGACTAGCGGCTCCTACGAGCAGTACTTC.